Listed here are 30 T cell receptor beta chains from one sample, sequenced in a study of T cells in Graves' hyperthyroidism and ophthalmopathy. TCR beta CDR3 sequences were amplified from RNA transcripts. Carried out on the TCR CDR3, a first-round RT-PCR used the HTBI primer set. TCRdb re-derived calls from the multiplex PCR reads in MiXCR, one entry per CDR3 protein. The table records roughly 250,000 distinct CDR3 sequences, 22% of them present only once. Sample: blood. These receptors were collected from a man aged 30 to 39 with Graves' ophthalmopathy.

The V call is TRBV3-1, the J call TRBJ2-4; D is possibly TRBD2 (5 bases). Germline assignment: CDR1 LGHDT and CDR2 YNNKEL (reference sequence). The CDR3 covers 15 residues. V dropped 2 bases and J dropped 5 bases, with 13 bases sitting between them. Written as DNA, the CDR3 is TGTGCCAGCAGCCAAAGGAGGACCACTGAAAACATTCAGTACTTC. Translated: CASSQRRTTENIQYF. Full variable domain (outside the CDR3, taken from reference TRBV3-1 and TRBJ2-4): DTAVSQTPKYLVTQMGNDKSIKCEQNLGHDTMYWYKQDSKKFLKIMFSYNNKELIINETVPNRFSPKSPDKAHLNLHINSLELGDSAVYFCASSQRRTTENIQYFGAGTRLSVL.

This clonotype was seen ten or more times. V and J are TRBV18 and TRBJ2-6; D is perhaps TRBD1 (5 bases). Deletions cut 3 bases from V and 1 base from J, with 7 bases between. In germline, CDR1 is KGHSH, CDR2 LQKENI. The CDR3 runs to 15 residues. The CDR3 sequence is CASSPRGSGANVLTF. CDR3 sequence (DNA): TGTGCCAGCTCACCTAGGGGTTCTGGGGCCAACGTCCTGACTTTC.

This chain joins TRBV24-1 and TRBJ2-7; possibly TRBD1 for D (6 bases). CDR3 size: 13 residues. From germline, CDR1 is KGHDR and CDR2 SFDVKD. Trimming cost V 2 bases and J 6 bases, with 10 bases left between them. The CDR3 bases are TGTGCCACCAGTGATTCGGGACAATTCGAGCAGTACTTC. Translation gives CATSDSGQFEQYF.

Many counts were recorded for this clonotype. The CDR3 reads CASSERTGSEQYF. The CDR3 bases are TGTGCCAGCAGTGAGAGGACAGGCTCCGAGCAGTACTTC. The chain carries TRBV2 and TRBJ2-7; 7 nucleotides match TRBD1. Trimming took 3 bases from V and 6 from J; bases not matched to a gene: 5. From germline, CDR1 is SNHLY and CDR2 FYNNEI. The CDR3 covers 13 residues.

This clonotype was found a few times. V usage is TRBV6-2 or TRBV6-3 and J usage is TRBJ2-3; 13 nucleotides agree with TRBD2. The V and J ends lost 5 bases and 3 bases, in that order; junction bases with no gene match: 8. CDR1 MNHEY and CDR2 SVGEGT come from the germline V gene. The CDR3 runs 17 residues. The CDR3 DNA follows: TGTGCCAGCAGTACCCGGACTAGCGGGAGAGTGACAGATACGCAGTATTTT. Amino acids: CASSTRTSGRVTDTQYF.

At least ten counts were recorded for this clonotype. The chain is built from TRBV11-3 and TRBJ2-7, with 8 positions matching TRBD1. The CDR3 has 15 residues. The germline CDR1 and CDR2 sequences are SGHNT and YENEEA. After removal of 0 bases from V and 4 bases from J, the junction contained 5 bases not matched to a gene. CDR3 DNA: TGTGCCAGCAGCTTAGACCCGGACAGGGAGTACGAGCAGTACTTC. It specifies CASSLDPDREYEQYF.

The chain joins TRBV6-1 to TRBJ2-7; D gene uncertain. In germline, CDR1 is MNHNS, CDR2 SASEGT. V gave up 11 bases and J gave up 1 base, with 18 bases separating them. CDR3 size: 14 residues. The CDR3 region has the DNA TGTGCCGCATCCGACCAGTTGCCATCCTACGAGCAGTACTTC. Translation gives CAASDQLPSYEQYF.

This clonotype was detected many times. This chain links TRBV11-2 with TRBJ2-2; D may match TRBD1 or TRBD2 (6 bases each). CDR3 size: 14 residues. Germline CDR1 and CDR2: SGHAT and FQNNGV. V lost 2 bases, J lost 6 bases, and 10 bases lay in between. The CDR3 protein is CASSLLRGAGELFF. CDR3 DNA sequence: TGTGCCAGCAGCTTACTGAGGGGGGCCGGGGAGCTGTTTTTT.

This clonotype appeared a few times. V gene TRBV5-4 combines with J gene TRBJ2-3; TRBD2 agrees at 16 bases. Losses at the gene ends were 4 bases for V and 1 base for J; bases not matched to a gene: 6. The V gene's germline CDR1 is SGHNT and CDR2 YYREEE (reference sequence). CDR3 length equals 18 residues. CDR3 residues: CASSEGLAGGPGTDTQYF. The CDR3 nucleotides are TGTGCCAGCAGCGAGGGACTAGCGGGAGGGCCGGGCACAGATACGCAGTATTTT.

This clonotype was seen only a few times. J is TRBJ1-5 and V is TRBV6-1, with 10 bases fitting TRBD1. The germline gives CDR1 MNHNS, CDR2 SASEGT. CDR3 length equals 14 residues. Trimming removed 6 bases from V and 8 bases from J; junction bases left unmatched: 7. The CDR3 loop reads CASRAGQGIEPQHF. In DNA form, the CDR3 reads TGTGCCAGCAGAGCGGGACAGGGGATCGAGCCCCAGCATTTT.

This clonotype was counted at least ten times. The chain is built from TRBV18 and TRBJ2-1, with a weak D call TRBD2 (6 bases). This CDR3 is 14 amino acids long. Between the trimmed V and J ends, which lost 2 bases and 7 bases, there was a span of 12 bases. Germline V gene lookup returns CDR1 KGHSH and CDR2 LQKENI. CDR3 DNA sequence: TGTGCCAGCTCACCAAGGCGGGGCCGGAATGAGCAGTTCTTC. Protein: CASSPRRGRNEQFF.

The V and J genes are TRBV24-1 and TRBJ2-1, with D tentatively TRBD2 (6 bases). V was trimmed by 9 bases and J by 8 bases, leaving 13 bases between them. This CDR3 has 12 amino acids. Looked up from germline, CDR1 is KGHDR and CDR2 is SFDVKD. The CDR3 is CATGATRYEQFF. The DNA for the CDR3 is TGTGCCACCGGAGCGACTAGGTATGAGCAGTTCTTC.

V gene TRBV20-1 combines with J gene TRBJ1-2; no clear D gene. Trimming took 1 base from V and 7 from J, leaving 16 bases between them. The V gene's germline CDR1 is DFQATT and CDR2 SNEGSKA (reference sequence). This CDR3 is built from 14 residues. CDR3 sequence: CSARVQDRVGGYTF. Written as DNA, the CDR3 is TGCAGTGCTAGAGTTCAGGATAGAGTTGGTGGCTACACCTTC.

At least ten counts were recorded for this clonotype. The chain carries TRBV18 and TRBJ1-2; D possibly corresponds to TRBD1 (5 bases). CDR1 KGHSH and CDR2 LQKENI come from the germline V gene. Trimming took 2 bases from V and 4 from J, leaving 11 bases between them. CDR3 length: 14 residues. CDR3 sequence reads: CASSPRLQGYGYTF. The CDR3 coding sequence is TGTGCCAGCTCACCAAGGCTCCAGGGCTATGGCTACACCTTC.

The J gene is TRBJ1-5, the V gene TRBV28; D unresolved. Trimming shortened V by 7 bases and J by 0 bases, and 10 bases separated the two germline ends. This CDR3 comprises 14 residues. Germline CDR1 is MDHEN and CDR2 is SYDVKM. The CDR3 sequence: CASMRPYSNQPQHF. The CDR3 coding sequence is TGTGCCAGCATGCGCCCCTATAGCAATCAGCCCCAGCATTTT.

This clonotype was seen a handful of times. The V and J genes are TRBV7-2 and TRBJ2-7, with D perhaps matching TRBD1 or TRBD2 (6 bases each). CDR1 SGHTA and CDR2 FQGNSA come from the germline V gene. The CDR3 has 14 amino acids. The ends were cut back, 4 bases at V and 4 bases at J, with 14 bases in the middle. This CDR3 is CASSSRGPRYEQYF. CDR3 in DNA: TGTGCCAGCAGCTCCCGGGGGCCCAGATACGAGCAGTACTTC.

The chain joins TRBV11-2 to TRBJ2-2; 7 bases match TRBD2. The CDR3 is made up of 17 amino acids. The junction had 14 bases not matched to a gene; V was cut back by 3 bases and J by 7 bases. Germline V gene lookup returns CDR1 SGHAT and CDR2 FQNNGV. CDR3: CASSFRREVSKGGELFF. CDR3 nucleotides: TGTGCCAGCAGCTTTAGACGGGAGGTCTCTAAGGGCGGGGAGCTGTTTTTT.

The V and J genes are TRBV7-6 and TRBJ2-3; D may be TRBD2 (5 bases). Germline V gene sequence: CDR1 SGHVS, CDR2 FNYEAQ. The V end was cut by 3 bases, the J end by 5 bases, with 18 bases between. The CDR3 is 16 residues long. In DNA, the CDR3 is TGTGCCAGCAGCTTTGACGAATCACTAGGGCAAGATACGCAGTATTTT. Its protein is CASSFDESLGQDTQYF.

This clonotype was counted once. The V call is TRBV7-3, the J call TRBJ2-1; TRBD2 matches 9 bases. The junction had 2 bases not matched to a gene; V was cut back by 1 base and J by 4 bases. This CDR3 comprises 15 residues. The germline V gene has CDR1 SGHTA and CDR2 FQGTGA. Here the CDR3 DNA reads TGTGCCAGCAGCTTAAGCGGGGGGGAATACAATGAGCAGTTCTTC. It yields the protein CASSLSGGEYNEQFF.

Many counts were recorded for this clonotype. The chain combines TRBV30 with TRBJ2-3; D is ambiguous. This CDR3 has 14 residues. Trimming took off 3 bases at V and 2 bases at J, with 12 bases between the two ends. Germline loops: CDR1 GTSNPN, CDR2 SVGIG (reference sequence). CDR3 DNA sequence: TGTGCCTGGAGGGAAACCCTCCTCACAGATACGCAGTATTTT. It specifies CAWRETLLTDTQYF.

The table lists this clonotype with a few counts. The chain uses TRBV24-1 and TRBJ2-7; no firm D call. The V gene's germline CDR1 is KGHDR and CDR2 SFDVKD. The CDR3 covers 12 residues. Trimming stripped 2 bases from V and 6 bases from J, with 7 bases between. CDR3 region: CATSDYSGEQYF. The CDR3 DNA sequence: TGTGCCACCAGTGATTATTCTGGCGAGCAGTACTTC.

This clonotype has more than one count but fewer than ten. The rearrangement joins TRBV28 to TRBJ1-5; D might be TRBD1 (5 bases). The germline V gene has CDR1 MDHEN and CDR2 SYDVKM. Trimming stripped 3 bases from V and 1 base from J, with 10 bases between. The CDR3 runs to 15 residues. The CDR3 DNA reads TGTGCCAGCAGTTTTAGAGGGGAAAGCAATCAGCCCCAGCATTTT. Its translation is CASSFRGESNQPQHF.

The CDR3 is CASSYDRVGYTF. CDR3 sequence (DNA): TGTGCCAGCAGTTATGACAGGGTTGGCTACACCTTC. The chain combines TRBV28 with TRBJ1-2, with 7 bases identical to TRBD1. This CDR3 spans 12 amino acids. Germline lookup yields CDR1 MDHEN and CDR2 SYDVKM. The junction had 3 bases not matched to a gene; V was cut back by 4 bases and J by 7 bases.

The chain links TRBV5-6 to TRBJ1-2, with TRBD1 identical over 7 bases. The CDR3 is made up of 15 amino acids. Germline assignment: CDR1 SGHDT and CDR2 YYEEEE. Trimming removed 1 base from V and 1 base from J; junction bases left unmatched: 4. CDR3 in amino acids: CASSLLGQHNYGYTF. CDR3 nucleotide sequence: TGTGCCAGCAGCTTGCTGGGACAGCATAACTATGGCTACACCTTC.

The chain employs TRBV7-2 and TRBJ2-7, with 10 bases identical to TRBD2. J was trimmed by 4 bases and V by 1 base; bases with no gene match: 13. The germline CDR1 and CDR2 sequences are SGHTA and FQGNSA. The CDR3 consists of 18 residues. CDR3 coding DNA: TGTGCCAGCAGCTTAGGAATACTAGCGGGACCCCTGTCGTACGAGCAGTACTTC. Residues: CASSLGILAGPLSYEQYF.

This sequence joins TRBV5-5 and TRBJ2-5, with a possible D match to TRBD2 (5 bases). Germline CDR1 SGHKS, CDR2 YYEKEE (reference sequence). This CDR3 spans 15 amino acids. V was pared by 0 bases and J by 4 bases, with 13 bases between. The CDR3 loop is CASSLGYGKGETQYF. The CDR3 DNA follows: TGTGCCAGCAGCTTGGGGTACGGGAAGGGAGAGACCCAGTACTTC.

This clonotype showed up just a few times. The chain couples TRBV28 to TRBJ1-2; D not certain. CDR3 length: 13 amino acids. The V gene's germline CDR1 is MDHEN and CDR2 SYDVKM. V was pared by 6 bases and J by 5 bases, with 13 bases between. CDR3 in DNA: TGTGCCAGCAGCCCCGAGATCCGGTATGGCTACACCTTC. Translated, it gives CASSPEIRYGYTF.

The DNA of the CDR3 is TGCAGTGCTAGAGTCTATCGCGGATACGAGCAGTACTTC. As protein: CSARVYRGYEQYF. This rearrangement joins TRBV20-1 to TRBJ2-7; the D is unclear. This CDR3 contains 13 residues. V lost 1 base, J lost 4 bases, and 11 bases lay in between. The germline gives CDR1 DFQATT, CDR2 SNEGSKA (reference sequence).

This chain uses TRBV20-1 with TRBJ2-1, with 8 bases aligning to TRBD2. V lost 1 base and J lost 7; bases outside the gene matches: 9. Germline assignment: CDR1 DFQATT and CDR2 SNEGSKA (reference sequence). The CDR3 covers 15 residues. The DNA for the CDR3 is TGCAGTGCTAGAGGGGGCGGGAGGAGGATTAATGAGCAGTTCTTC. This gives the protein CSARGGGRRINEQFF.

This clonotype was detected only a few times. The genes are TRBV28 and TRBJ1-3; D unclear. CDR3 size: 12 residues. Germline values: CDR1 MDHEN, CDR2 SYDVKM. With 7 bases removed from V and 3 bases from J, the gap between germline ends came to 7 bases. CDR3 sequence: CASNSVGNTIYF. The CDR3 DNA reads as TGTGCCAGCAACTCTGTTGGAAACACCATATATTTT.